This entry features one T cell receptor beta chain sequence. Its antigen is as yet unknown. These data come from a study of vaccination effects on CD4 cells after COVID-19. Study-wide background: Samples from a couple of convalescent patients were given 16 days and one week before vaccination. General study findings and limits: By a late point after vaccination, infection- and vaccine-induced clones had shrunk markedly through clonal contraction.

ViraFEST expansion of antigen-specific CD4+ T cells with viral peptide pools preceded sequencing. Cultured cells yielded isolated CD4+ T cells after 10 days. The person had a PCR-confirmed SARS-CoV-2 infection during March to December 2020. They grew over 1.5 million PBMC in each well, adding around 10 IU/ml IL-2 and 10 ug/ml peptides. Sequencing used immunoSEQ multiplex PCR; TCRdb keeps in-frame clones, though not all of them. The sample shows tens of thousands of clones, around 79% of them seen only once. The CDR3 sequence is 17 residues long. Germline V lookup: CDR1 SGDLS, CDR2 YYNGEE. Trimming at V came to 4 bases and at J to 0 bases, leaving 10 bases not matched to a gene.

This sequence was found in a human donor who had a prior SARS-CoV-2 infection. The sequenced sample was CD4+ T cells from PBMCs cultured with HCoV-NL63 spike peptides, obtained before COVID-19 vaccination. The V gene is TRBV9, the J gene TRBJ2-5, with TRBD2 matching over 9 bases. CDR3 protein: CASSTGLARSYQETQYF. DNA of the CDR3: TGTGCCAGCAGCACCGGACTAGCGCGATCGTACCAAGAGACCCAGTACTTC. Drawing the rest from reference TRBV9 and TRBJ2-5, the complete variable domain is DSGVTQTPKHLITATGQRVTLRCSPRSGDLSVYWYQQSLDQGLQFLIQYYNGEERAKGNILERFSAQQFPDLHSELNLSSLELGDSALYFCASSTGLARSYQETQYFGPGTRLLVL.